Only one count was recorded for the clone carrying this TCR beta chain. Trimming took off 1 base at V and 0 bases at J, with 9 bases between the two ends. The CDR3 is made up of 15 amino acids. Per the germline V gene, CDR1 is MNHNS and CDR2 is SASEGT. Using immunoSEQ multiplex PCR, the repertoire was profiled, and TCRdb retains in-frame clones only, with some absent. The sample lists 66,000 or so clones, about 86% seen once, with roughly 7% in the top ten. The source of the sample is a study of blood T cell repertoires in COVID-19. Study overall: Acute and convalescent COVID-19 samples came from the United States, Italy and Spain.

The sequencing sample was made of peripheral blood. This TCR was sampled from a man over 45 with active COVID-19. The rearrangement links TRBV6-1 to TRBJ1-2, with D tentatively TRBD1 (5 bases). DNA for the CDR3: TGTGCCAGCAGTGAAGGATCGACAGCTAACTATGGCTACACCTTC. Translated: CASSEGSTANYGYTF.